The 26 T cell receptor beta chains given below trace back to one sample, sequenced in a study of shared clonotypes between healthy human individuals. Here immunoSEQ multiplex PCR was the method, and the copy in TCRdb shows in-frame clones only, minus some. The sample includes over a million clones, approximately 97% of them seen just once. Sequenced material: naive CD4+ T cells sorted from blood. The subset is: CD45RA+ positively selected. The source is a man between 25 and 39 years old in good health.

The V gene is TRBV9, the J gene TRBJ1-5; TRBD1 matches 7 bases. The CDR3 extends over 14 amino acids. Germline CDR1 SGDLS, CDR2 YYNGEE. J gave up 9 bases and V 3 bases, and 9 bases lay outside the gene matches. In DNA form, the CDR3 reads TGTGCCAGCAGCGACCGGGACAGCAATGCGCCCCAGCATTTT. Residues: CASSDRDSNAPQHF.

This chain links TRBV11-2 with TRBJ1-1; D gene ambiguous. Germline V gives CDR1 SGHAT, CDR2 FQNNGV. Trimming took 5 bases from V and 1 from J, leaving 2 bases between them. The CDR3 length is 11 residues. The chain's CDR3 is CASSANTEAFF. The CDR3 DNA reads as TGTGCCAGCAGCGCGAACACTGAAGCTTTCTTT.

This chain joins TRBV29-1 and TRBJ2-7; a weak D match, TRBD1 (5 bases). V was clipped by 8 bases and J by 2 bases, with 16 bases between them. Germline CDR1 is SQVTM and CDR2 is ANQGSEA. This CDR3 contains 13 residues. The CDR3 protein is CSSKGAGPYEQYF. The CDR3 DNA sequence: TGCAGCTCAAAAGGGGCAGGGCCCTACGAGCAGTACTTC.

V usage is TRBV5-6 and J usage is TRBJ1-2, with 8 bases lining up with TRBD1. The CDR3 loop spans 15 amino acids. CDR1 is SGHDT and CDR2 is YYEEEE in the germline V gene. V shed 4 bases, J shed 4 bases, and the junction held 9 bases outside the gene matches. DNA of the CDR3: TGTGCCAGCAGCCCCACCACAGGGGGGATCTATGGCTACACCTTC. Its protein product is CASSPTTGGIYGYTF.

The rearrangement joins TRBV11-2 to TRBJ1-1, with D possibly being TRBD1 (5 bases). CDR1 and CDR2 from the germline V gene are SGHAT and FQNNGV. The CDR3 is made up of 15 amino acids. V gave up 1 base and J gave up 1 base, with 10 bases separating them. In DNA form, the CDR3 reads TGTGCCAGCAGCTTAGCGGGACGGTCGAACACTGAAGCTTTCTTT. Amino acid sequence: CASSLAGRSNTEAFF.

About this clone: Other DNA sequences from this sample encode an identical CDR3 as well. This rearrangement joins TRBV5-1 to TRBJ2-1; perhaps TRBD1 as D (5 bases). The V end lost 0 bases, the J end lost 5 bases, and 12 bases lay between the germline ends. The CDR3 sequence is 15 residues long. In germline, CDR1 is SGHRS, CDR2 YFSETQ. CDR3 protein: CASSLAGQGNNEQFF. CDR3 DNA sequence: TGCGCCAGCAGCTTGGCCGGCCAGGGTAACAATGAGCAGTTCTTC.

V is TRBV4-1 and J is TRBJ2-5; weak D call: TRBD1 (6 bases). Trimming shortened V by 5 bases and J by 5 bases, and 12 bases separated the two germline ends. CDR1 is MGHRA, CDR2 YSYEKL, per germline. The CDR3 is made up of 13 amino acids. The CDR3 reads CASSGGLWETQYF. CDR3 DNA: TGCGCCAGCAGCGGGGGCCTGTGGGAGACCCAGTACTTC.

V gene TRBV2 combines with J gene TRBJ1-5; 10 nucleotides line up with TRBD1. Germline CDR1 and CDR2: SNHLY and FYNNEI. The CDR3 covers 13 residues. V dropped 8 bases and J dropped 6; count of bases not matched to a gene: 4. The CDR3 DNA reads TGTGCCAGCTTCCGGGACAGGGGTCAGCCCCAGCATTTT. Translating it yields CASFRDRGQPQHF.

As concerns this clone: The sample has other DNA sequences that encode this CDR3 too. The V and J genes are TRBV7-9 and TRBJ2-1; D is undetermined. Germline V gene data show CDR1 as SEHNR and CDR2 as FQNEAQ (reference sequence). The germline V and J ends were trimmed by 4 bases and 4 bases, with 11 bases remaining between them. This CDR3 region has 14 residues. DNA of the CDR3: TGTGCCAGCAGCTCCTCCGGTGGATACAATGAGCAGTTCTTC. As protein: CASSSSGGYNEQFF.

The genes are TRBV28 and TRBJ2-5; TRBD2 aligns across 15 bases. Germline V gene lookup returns CDR1 MDHEN and CDR2 SYDVKM. The V segment lost 5 bases and the J segment 1 base; nucleotides outside the gene matches: 20. The length of the CDR3 is 22 residues. The chain's CDR3 is CASSPHKILWTSGRDAQETQYF. Here the CDR3 DNA reads TGTGCCAGCAGTCCACACAAAATCTTATGGACTAGCGGGAGGGATGCCCAAGAGACCCAGTACTTC.

The V call is TRBV28, the J call TRBJ2-2, with D possibly being TRBD1 (6 bases). CDR1 and CDR2 (germline): MDHEN, SYDVKM. The CDR3 length is 14 residues. Trimming took 7 bases from V and 6 from J, leaving 15 bases between them. In DNA form, the CDR3 reads TGTGCCAGCATTCCCGGGACAAGGGCCGGGGAGCTGTTTTTT. Its protein is CASIPGTRAGELFF.

The J gene is TRBJ2-3, the V gene TRBV10-3, with D perhaps matching TRBD2 (5 bases). The CDR3 covers 14 residues. V lost 7 bases and J lost 2, with 13 bases in between. Germline V CDR1 and CDR2: ENHRY, SYGVKD. CDR3 coding DNA: TGTGCCATCATGATGGAGACTAACACAGATACGCAGTATTTT. This encodes CAIMMETNTDTQYF.

This rearrangement joins TRBV5-4 to TRBJ2-3, with a tentative D call TRBD2 (6 bases). Trimming cost V 3 bases and J 2 bases, with 13 bases left between them. The CDR3 loop spans 15 amino acids. Per germline, CDR1 SGHNT and CDR2 YYREEE (reference sequence). The CDR3 spells CASSSPGLVTDTQYF. CDR3 bases: TGTGCCAGCAGCTCCCCGGGACTCGTCACAGATACGCAGTATTTT.

Concerning this clone: Distinct nucleotide sequences in the sample also encode this CDR3. The chain couples TRBV7-2 to TRBJ1-2; D is unresolved. CDR1 is SGHTA and CDR2 is FQGNSA in the germline V gene. The V and J ends lost 5 bases and 2 bases respectively, with 12 bases between them. The CDR3 contains 14 residues. CDR3 residues: CASSLATGNYGYTF. As DNA, the CDR3 is TGTGCCAGCAGCCTGGCGACGGGGAACTATGGCTACACCTTC.

The chain carries TRBV18 and TRBJ2-1, with 12 nucleotides matching TRBD2. V gave up 0 bases and J gave up 4 bases; unmatched junction bases: 1. From germline, CDR1 is KGHSH and CDR2 LQKENI. The CDR3 loop spans 16 amino acids. CDR3 region: CASSPPTSGRYNEQFF. DNA for the CDR3: TGTGCCAGCTCACCACCGACTAGCGGGAGATACAATGAGCAGTTCTTC.

The chain has TRBV11-1 and TRBJ2-2, with 11 nucleotides matching TRBD2. Germline CDR1 and CDR2: SGHAT and FQDESV (reference sequence). The CDR3 totals 17 residues. The V gene end was trimmed by 4 bases and the J gene end by 0 bases; junction bases not matched to a gene: 4. For the CDR3, the DNA is TGTGCCAGCAGCTGGACTAGCGGGCCGGCGAACACCGGGGAGCTGTTTTTT. Translating gives CASSWTSGPANTGELFF.

This clone was found a few times. The V and J genes are TRBV20-1 and TRBJ1-2, with D possibly TRBD1 on 5 matching bases. Trimming left V 5 bases short and J 9 bases short, with 13 bases between. This CDR3 contains 11 residues. Germline CDR1 DFQATT, CDR2 SNEGSKA (reference sequence). The DNA of the CDR3 is TGCAGTGCTGGGACCCTTGGGAGCTACACCTTC. It codes for CSAGTLGSYTF.

This sequence joins TRBV11-2 and TRBJ2-2; possible D gene TRBD2, 7 bases. Trimming stripped 5 bases from V and 4 bases from J, with 17 bases between. CDR3 size: 16 residues. Germline CDR1 reads SGHAT; CDR2 reads FQNNGV. The CDR3, as DNA: TGTGCCAGCAGCCCTCCACGGGGGGCTTCCACCGGGGAGCTGTTTTTT. This gives the protein CASSPPRGASTGELFF. Variable domain in full (rest from reference TRBV11-2 and TRBJ2-2): EAGVAQSPRYKIIEKRQSVAFWCNPISGHATLYWYQQILGQGPKLLIQFQNNGVVDDSQLPKDRFSAERLKGVDSTLKIQPAKLEDSAVYLCASSPPRGASTGELFFGEGSRLTVL.

DNA of the CDR3: TGTGCCAGCAGCTTGGGGAAAGAGCGGGGCTCCTACGAGCAGTACTTC. This sequence encodes CASSLGKERGSYEQYF. The rearrangement joins TRBV5-4 to TRBJ2-7; the match to TRBD2 covers 7 bases. This CDR3 has 16 residues. CDR1 SGHNT and CDR2 YYREEE come from the germline V gene (reference sequence). V lost 0 bases and J lost 0; bases outside the gene matches: 6.

The J gene is TRBJ2-2, the V gene TRBV28; 9 bases map to TRBD1. V shed 6 bases, J shed 1 base, and the junction held 6 bases outside the gene matches. This CDR3 is built from 16 residues. Germline CDR1 is MDHEN and CDR2 is SYDVKM. CDR3: CASRNRQGENTGELFF. The CDR3 bases are TGTGCCAGCAGGAACCGACAGGGGGAGAACACCGGGGAGCTGTTTTTT.

This chain links TRBV2 with TRBJ2-5, with TRBD2 identical over 10 bases. Germline trimming cut 7 bases from V and 2 bases from J; bases unmatched to any gene: 7. From germline, CDR1 is SNHLY and CDR2 FYNNEI. The CDR3 consists of 15 residues. CDR3 DNA sequence: TGTGCCAGCAATGGACTAGCGGCTTCTCAAGAGACCCAGTACTTC. Amino acids: CASNGLAASQETQYF.

V is TRBV6-1 and J is TRBJ1-1; D is perhaps TRBD1 (6 bases). V lost 8 bases and J 6 bases, leaving 13 bases between the germline ends. The V gene's germline CDR1 is MNHNS and CDR2 SASEGT. The CDR3 covers 12 residues. As DNA, the CDR3 is TGTGCCAGCGAACAGGGAAGCGCTGAAGCTTTCTTT. Its translation: CASEQGSAEAFF.

The chain combines TRBV5-8 with TRBJ2-3, with D possibly TRBD2 on 7 matching bases. CDR1 and CDR2 from the germline V gene are SGHTS and YDEGEE. V lost 3 bases, J lost 6 bases, and 20 bases lay in between. CDR3 size: 16 residues. The CDR3 DNA reads TGTGCCAGCAGCTCCGGGGGCGGGAGTATATGGGATACGCAGTATTTT. Translation gives CASSSGGGSIWDTQYF. Using reference TRBV5-8 and TRBJ2-3 for the parts outside the CDR3, the full variable domain is EAGVTQSPTHLIKTRGQQATLRCSPISGHTSVYWYQQALGLGLQFLLWYDEGEERNRGNFPPRFSGRQFPNYSSELNVNALELEDSALYLCASSSGGGSIWDTQYFGPGTRLTVL.

This clone has a single count. The chain combines TRBV7-2 with TRBJ2-2, with TRBD1 as a possible D gene (5 bases). The V end lost 2 bases, the J end lost 6 bases, and 13 bases lay between the germline ends. Germline CDR1 and CDR2: SGHTA and FQGNSA. The CDR3 totals 15 residues. This chain's CDR3 is CASSLSQGGAGELFF. The CDR3 DNA is TGTGCCAGCAGCTTATCTCAGGGTGGCGCCGGGGAGCTGTTTTTT.

The chain couples TRBV2 to TRBJ1-5; D is unresolved. The length of the CDR3 is 16 residues. V gave up 5 bases and J gave up 3 bases, with 17 bases separating them. Germline V lookup: CDR1 SNHLY, CDR2 FYNNEI. CDR3 bases: TGTGCCAGCAGTAAGACGGGAGGGAATAACAATCAGCCCCAGCATTTT. Translating it yields CASSKTGGNNNQPQHF. Using reference TRBV2 and TRBJ1-5 for the parts outside the CDR3, the full variable domain is EPEVTQTPSHQVTQMGQEVILRCVPISNHLYFYWYRQILGQKVEFLVSFYNNEISEKSEIFDDQFSVERPDGSNFTLKIRSTKLEDSAMYFCASSKTGGNNNQPQHFGDGTRLSIL.

The V gene is TRBV7-2, the J gene TRBJ2-5; TRBD2 matches 8 bases. The V gene end was trimmed by 5 bases and the J gene end by 4 bases; junction bases not matched to a gene: 9. Germline V CDR1 and CDR2: SGHTA, FQGNSA. The CDR3 is 15 amino acids. The DNA of the CDR3 is TGTGCCAGCAGCATTTCCGGGACTAGACTAGAGACCCAGTACTTC. Amino acids: CASSISGTRLETQYF.